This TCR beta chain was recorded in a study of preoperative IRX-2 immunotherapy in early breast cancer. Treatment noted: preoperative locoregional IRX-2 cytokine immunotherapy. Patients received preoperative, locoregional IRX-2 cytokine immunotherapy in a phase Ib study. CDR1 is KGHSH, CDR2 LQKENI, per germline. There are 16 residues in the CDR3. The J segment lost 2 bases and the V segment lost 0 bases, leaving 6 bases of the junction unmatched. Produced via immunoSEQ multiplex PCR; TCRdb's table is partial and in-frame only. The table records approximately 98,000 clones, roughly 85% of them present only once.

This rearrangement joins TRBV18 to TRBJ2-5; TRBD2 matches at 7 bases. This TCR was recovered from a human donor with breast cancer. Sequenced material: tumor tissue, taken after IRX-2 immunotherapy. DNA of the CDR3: TGTGCCAGCTCACCACCGACCGGGACTATTCAAGAGACCCAGTACTTC. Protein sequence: CASSPPTGTIQETQYF.